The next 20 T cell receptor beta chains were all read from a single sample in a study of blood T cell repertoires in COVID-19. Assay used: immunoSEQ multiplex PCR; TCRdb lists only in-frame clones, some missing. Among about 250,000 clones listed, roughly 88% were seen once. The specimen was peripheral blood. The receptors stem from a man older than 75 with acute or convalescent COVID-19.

The CDR3 DNA is TGTGCCAGAAGCTTCTTACAGGGGACAGGGGCAAATGGCTACACCTTC. Protein sequence: CARSFLQGTGANGYTF. The chain has TRBV5-3 and TRBJ1-2, with 10 bases identical to TRBD1. TRBV5-3 is reported as an ORF; its role is uncertain. The CDR3 is made up of 16 amino acids. Trimming took 2 bases from V and 6 from J; bases not matched to a gene: 10.

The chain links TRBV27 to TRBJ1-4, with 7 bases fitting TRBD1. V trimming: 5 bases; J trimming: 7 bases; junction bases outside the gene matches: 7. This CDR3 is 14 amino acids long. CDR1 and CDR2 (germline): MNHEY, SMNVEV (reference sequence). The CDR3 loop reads CASSRTGTSEKLFF. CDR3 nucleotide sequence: TGTGCCAGCAGTCGGACAGGAACGAGTGAAAAACTGTTTTTT.

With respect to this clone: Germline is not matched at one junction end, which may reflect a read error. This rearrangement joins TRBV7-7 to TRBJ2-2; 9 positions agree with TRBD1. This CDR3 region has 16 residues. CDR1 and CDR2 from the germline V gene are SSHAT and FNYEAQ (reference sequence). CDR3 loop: CASSKTGGADTGELFF. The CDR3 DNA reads TGTGCTAGCAGCAAAACAGGGGGCGCGGACACCGGGGAGCTGTTTTTT. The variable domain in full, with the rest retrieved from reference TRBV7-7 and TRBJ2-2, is GAGVSQSPRYKVTKRGQDVTLRCDPISSHATLYWYQQALGQGPEFLTYFNYEAQPDKSGLPSDRFSAERPEGSISTLTIQRTEQRDSAMYRCASSKTGGADTGELFFGEGSRLTVL.

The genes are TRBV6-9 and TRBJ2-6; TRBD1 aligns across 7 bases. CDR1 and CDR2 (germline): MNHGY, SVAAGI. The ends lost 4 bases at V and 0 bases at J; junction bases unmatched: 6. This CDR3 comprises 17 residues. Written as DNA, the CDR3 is TGTGCCAGCAGTTGGGACAGCCTCGTCTCTGGGGCCAACGTCCTGACTTTC. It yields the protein CASSWDSLVSGANVLTF.

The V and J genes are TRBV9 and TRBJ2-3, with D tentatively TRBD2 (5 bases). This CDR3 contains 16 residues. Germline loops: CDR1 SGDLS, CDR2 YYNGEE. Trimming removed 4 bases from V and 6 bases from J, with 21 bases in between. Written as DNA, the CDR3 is TGTGCCAGCAGCCCCCTCGGGATAACCTTACCGGATACGCAGTATTTT. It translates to CASSPLGITLPDTQYF.

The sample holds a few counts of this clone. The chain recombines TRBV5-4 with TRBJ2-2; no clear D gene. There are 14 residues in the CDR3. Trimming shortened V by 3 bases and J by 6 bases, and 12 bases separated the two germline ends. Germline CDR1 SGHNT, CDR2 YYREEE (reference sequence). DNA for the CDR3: TGTGCCAGCAGCTCTGAACGGAGCGCCGGGGAGCTGTTTTTT. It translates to CASSSERSAGELFF.

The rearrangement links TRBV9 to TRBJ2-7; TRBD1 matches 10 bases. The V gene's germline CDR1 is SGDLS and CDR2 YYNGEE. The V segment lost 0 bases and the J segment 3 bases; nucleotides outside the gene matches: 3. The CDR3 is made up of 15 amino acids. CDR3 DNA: TGTGCCAGCAGCGTAGCGACAGGGGGCAACTACGAGCAGTACTTC. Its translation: CASSVATGGNYEQYF. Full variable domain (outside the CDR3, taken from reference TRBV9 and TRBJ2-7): DSGVTQTPKHLITATGQRVTLRCSPRSGDLSVYWYQQSLDQGLQFLIQYYNGEERAKGNILERFSAQQFPDLHSELNLSSLELGDSALYFCASSVATGGNYEQYFGPGTRLTVT.

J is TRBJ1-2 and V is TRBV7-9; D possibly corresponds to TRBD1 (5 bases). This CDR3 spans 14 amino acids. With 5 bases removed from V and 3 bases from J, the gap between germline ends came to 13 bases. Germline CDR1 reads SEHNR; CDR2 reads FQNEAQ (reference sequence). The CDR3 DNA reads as TGTGCCAGCAGCAACTTGACAGCATACTATGGCTACACCTTC. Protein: CASSNLTAYYGYTF.

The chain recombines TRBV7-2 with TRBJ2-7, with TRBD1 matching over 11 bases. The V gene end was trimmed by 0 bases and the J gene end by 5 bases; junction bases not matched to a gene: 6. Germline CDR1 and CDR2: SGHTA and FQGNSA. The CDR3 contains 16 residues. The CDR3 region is CASSLASGTGGNEQYF. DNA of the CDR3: TGTGCCAGCAGCTTAGCTTCCGGGACAGGGGGGAACGAGCAGTACTTC.

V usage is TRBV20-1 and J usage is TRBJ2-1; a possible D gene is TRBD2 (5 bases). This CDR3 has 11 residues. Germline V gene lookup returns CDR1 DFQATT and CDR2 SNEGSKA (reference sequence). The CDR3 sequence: CSAVGALEQFF. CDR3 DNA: TGCAGCGCCGTGGGAGCACTTGAGCAGTTCTTC.

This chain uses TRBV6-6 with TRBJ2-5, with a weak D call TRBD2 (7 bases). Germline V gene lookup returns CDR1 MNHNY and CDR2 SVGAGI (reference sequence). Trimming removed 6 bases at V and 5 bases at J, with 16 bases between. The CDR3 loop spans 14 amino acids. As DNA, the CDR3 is TGTGCCAGCAGGCCTGGGGGGGCGGGGGAGACCCAGTACTTC. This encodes CASRPGGAGETQYF.

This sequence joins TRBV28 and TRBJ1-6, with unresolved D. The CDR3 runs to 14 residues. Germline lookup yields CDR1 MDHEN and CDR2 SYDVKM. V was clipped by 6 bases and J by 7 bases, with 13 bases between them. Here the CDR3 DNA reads TGTGCCAGCAGCTCCGGCCAGAGGAATTCACCCCTCCACTTT. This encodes CASSSGQRNSPLHF.

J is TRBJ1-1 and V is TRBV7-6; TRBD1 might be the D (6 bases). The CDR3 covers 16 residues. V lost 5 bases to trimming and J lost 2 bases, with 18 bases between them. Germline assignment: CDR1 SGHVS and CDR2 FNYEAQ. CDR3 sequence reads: CASSRVGQRDNTEAFF. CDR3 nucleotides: TGTGCCAGCAGCCGGGTAGGACAGCGAGACAACACTGAAGCTTTCTTT.

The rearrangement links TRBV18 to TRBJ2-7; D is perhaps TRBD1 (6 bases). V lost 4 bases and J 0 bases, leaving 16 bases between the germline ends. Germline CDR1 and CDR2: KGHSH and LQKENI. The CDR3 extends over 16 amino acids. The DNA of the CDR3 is TGTGCCAGCTCACGACTACAGGGTACGAGCTCCTACGAGCAGTACTTC. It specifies CASSRLQGTSSYEQYF.

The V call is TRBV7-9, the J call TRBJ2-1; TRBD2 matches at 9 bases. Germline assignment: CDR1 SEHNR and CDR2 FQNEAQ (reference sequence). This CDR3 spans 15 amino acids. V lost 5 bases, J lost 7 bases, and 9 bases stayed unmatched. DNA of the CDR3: TGTGCCAGCAGCGCGGGACTAGCCGATGAGAATGAGCAGTTCTTC. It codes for CASSAGLADENEQFF.

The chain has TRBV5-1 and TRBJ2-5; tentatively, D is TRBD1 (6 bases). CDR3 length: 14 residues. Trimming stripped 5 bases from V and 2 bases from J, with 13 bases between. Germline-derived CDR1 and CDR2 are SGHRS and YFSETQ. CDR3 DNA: TGCGCCAGCAGAGGGGCAGGGACACAAGAGACCCAGTACTTC. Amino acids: CASRGAGTQETQYF.

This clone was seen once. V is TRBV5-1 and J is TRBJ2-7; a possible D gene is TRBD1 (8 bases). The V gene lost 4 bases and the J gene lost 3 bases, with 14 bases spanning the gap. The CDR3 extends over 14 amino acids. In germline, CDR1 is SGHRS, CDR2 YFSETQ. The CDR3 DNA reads TGCGCCAGCAGCCGGGGGGACAGGAACTACGAGCAGTACTTC. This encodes CASSRGDRNYEQYF.

CDR3 residues: CSARTGAEAFF. In DNA form, the CDR3 reads TGCAGTGCTAGAACTGGGGCCGAAGCTTTCTTT. The genes are TRBV20-1 and TRBJ1-1, with D possibly being TRBD1 (5 bases). Germline CDR1 and CDR2: DFQATT and SNEGSKA (reference sequence). The CDR3 has 11 residues. V lost 2 bases and J 8 bases, leaving 9 bases between the germline ends.

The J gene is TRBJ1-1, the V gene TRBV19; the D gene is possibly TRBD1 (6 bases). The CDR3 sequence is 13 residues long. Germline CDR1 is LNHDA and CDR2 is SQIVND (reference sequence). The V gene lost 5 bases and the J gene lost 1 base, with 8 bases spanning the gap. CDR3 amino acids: CASSVTGNTEAFF. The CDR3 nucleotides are TGTGCCAGTAGTGTGACAGGGAACACTGAAGCTTTCTTT.

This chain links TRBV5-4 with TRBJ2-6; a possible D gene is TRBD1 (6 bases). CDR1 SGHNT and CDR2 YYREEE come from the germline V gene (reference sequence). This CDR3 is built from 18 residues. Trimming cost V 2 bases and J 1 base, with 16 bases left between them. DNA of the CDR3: TGTGCCAGCAGCTTCTATGGCAGGGGAATTTCTGGGGCCAACGTCCTGACTTTC. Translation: CASSFYGRGISGANVLTF.